This T cell receptor (beta chain) was obtained from a study of cytomegalovirus exposure and HLA in healthy donors. The study, taken as a whole, reports: On later analysis, the bulk of CMV-associated TCR beta chains appeared to be HLA-restricted. Follow-up analysis seemed to connect common viral pathogens with several of the most significant clusters identified.

Nominal health characterized the donors when sampled, though unrecorded immune exposures were likely. It was with 60 Vbeta and 13 Jbeta primers that the PCR ran. Method: immunoSEQ multiplex PCR; TCRdb's copy keeps in-frame clones and lacks some. The sample includes 75,000 to 100,000 clones, about 83% of them seen just once. Turning to this clone: Its target is unknown.

CDR1 and CDR2 from the germline V gene are SQVTM and ANQGSEA. V gave up 6 bases and J gave up 5 bases, with 13 bases separating them. The CDR3 is made up of 12 amino acids. This receptor was taken from a man aged 55 to 70 in good health and CMV-seropositive. Sequencing was carried out using PBMCs. The genes are TRBV29-1 and TRBJ1-1; D is perhaps TRBD1 (5 bases). The CDR3 DNA reads TGCAGCGTCGAACGACAGTGGACTGAAGCTTTCTTT. The encoded protein is CSVERQWTEAFF. Complete variable domain (other parts from reference TRBV29-1 and TRBJ1-1): SAVISQKPSRDICQRGTSLTIQCQVDSQVTMMFWYRQQPGQSLTLIATANQGSEATYESGFVIDKFPISRPNLTFSTLTVSNMSPEDSSIYLCSVERQWTEAFFGQGTRLTVV.